Listed below are T cell receptor beta chains from one sample, sequenced in a study of beta chain features in type 1 diabetes. The table came from immunoSEQ multiplex PCR; TCRdb's copy has only in-frame clones and leaves some out. The top ten clones hold around 0.01% of a sample with a few hundred thousand clones, over 10% of them seen once. Sequencing was carried out using naive CD4+ T cells from blood. All receptors come from a young woman with type 1 diabetes. The CDR3 runs from the conserved cysteine through the conserved F or W. A D gene is named only where the DNA matches it firmly. Expanded clones get a size class; other rows say once, few or many, or leave the size out.

j_call clone_size d_call v_call cdr3_aa cdr3_nt
TRBJ2-2 few TRBD1 TRBV9 CASSVGQGGPGELFF TGTGCCAGCAGCGTGGGACAGGGCGGTCCCGGGGAGCTGTTTTTT
TRBJ1-2 NA NA TRBV9 CASSVKGETYNYGYTF TGTGCCAGCAGCGTCAAGGGAGAAACCTATAACTATGGCTACACCTTC
TRBJ2-1 NA NA TRBV5-4 CASSPGVGYRYNEQFF TGTGCCAGCAGCCCGGGGGTGGGGTACAGATACAATGAGCAGTTCTTC
TRBJ1-5 NA NA TRBV30 CAYRGRDQPQHF TGTGCCTATCGAGGCAGGGATCAGCCCCAGCATTTT
TRBJ1-1 few TRBD1 TRBV5-1 CASRPTGESEAFF TGCGCCAGCAGGCCGACAGGGGAGTCTGAAGCTTTCTTT
TRBJ2-7 few NA TRBV5-6 CASSLAGLTYEQYF TGTGCCAGCAGCTTGGCGGGACTTACCTACGAGCAGTACTTC
TRBJ1-2 few NA TRBV30 CAWQGSAGYTF TGTGCCTGGCAGGGTTCGGCTGGCTACACCTTC
TRBJ2-5 few NA TRBV6-1 CASSVQQETQYF TGTGCCAGCAGCGTACAGCAAGAGACCCAGTACTTC
TRBJ2-3 NA TRBD2 TRBV6-1 CASTLLAGGPDTQYF TGTGCCAGCACCCTACTAGCGGGAGGACCAGATACGCAGTATTTT
TRBJ2-7 NA NA TRBV11-2 CASSPIAPFTYEQYF TGTGCCAGCAGCCCCATAGCGCCCTTTACCTACGAGCAGTACTTC
TRBJ1-2 NA NA TRBV5-6 CASSLGRPPYGYTF TGTGCCAGCAGCTTGGGGAGGCCTCCGTATGGCTACACCTTC
TRBJ2-1 few NA TRBV30 CAWSSLTKRHEQFF TGTGCCTGGAGCAGTCTAACTAAGAGGCATGAGCAGTTCTTC
TRBJ2-1 NA TRBD2 TRBV27 CASSFNGSSGGGEQFF TGTGCCAGCAGTTTTAATGGTAGTAGCGGGGGCGGTGAGCAGTTCTTC
TRBJ1-4 NA NA TRBV7-2 CASSLERSGLSEKLFF TGTGCCAGCAGCTTAGAGAGGTCGGGGTTGAGTGAAAAACTGTTTTTT
TRBJ2-7 NA TRBD1 TRBV27 CASSSPGQRYEQYF TGTGCCAGCAGTTCGCCGGGACAGAGATACGAGCAGTACTTC
TRBJ2-1 NA TRBD1 TRBV5-4 CASSLAGGTGASNEQFF TGTGCCAGCAGCTTGGCCGGGGGGACAGGGGCCTCCAATGAGCAGTTCTTC
TRBJ1-5 NA TRBD1 TRBV18 CASSVGQGGNQPQHF TGTGCCAGCTCCGTCGGACAGGGGGGGAATCAGCCCCAGCATTTT
TRBJ2-7 NA TRBD1 TRBV10-3 CAITPGQDYEQYF TGTGCCATCACCCCGGGACAGGACTACGAGCAGTACTTC
TRBJ2-7 few TRBD2 TRBV10-2 CAVTSGHSYEQYF TGCGCCGTGACTAGCGGGCACTCCTACGAGCAGTACTTC
TRBJ1-2 NA NA TRBV28 CASSGSFFYGYTF TGTGCCAGCAGTGGTAGTTTTTTCTATGGCTACACCTTC
TRBJ2-1 NA TRBD2 TRBV19 CASSWTSGTYNEQFF TGTGCCAGTAGTTGGACTAGCGGGACATACAATGAGCAGTTCTTC
TRBJ2-5 few NA TRBV5-1 CASSLAYGVMDETQYF TGCGCCAGCAGCTTGGCATACGGGGTGATGGATGAGACCCAGTACTTC
TRBJ2-1 few TRBD2 TRBV7-2 CASSLGGSGRVYNEQFF TGTGCCAGCAGCTTAGGGGGGTCCGGGAGGGTGTACAATGAGCAGTTCTTC
TRBJ1-3 few NA TRBV30 CAWSLSSGNTIYF TGTGCCTGGAGTTTGAGCTCTGGAAACACCATATATTTT
TRBJ1-6 NA TRBD1 TRBV7-9 CASSRPDRSSYNSPLHF TGTGCCAGCAGCCGTCCGGACAGGAGCTCCTATAATTCACCCCTCCACTTT
TRBJ2-7 few TRBD1 TRBV5-1 CASSSGQGAYEQYF TGCGCCAGCAGCTCAGGACAGGGAGCCTACGAGCAGTACTTC
TRBJ2-2 NA NA TRBV29-1 CSFGVGQGGGELFF TGCAGCTTTGGGGTTGGGCAGGGCGGCGGGGAGCTGTTTTTT
TRBJ2-1 NA TRBD2 TRBV10-3 CAISPTGTSDYNEQFF TGTGCCATCAGCCCAACCGGGACTAGCGATTACAATGAGCAGTTCTTC
TRBJ2-3 few NA TRBV4-3 CASSQSPSTDTQYF TGCGCCAGCAGCCAGTCCCCTAGCACAGATACGCAGTATTTT
TRBJ2-5 NA NA TRBV9 CASSGHLGETQYF TGTGCCAGCAGCGGGCACCTCGGGGAGACCCAGTACTTC
TRBJ2-2 NA NA TRBV7-9 CASSPDGMGRTGELFF TGTGCCAGCAGCCCAGATGGTATGGGCCGCACCGGGGAGCTGTTTTTT
TRBJ1-5 few TRBD1 TRBV19 CASRVGQGAVVSNQPQHF TGTGCCAGTAGGGTGGGACAGGGGGCTGTTGTTAGCAATCAGCCCCAGCATTTT
TRBJ2-7 NA TRBD1 TRBV28 CASSSISTGQYEQYF TGTGCCAGCAGTTCGATCTCGACAGGGCAATACGAGCAGTACTTC
TRBJ1-4 NA NA TRBV7-2 CASSPQGFDEKLFF TGTGCCAGCAGCCCCCAGGGGTTCGATGAAAAACTGTTTTTT
TRBJ1-4 NA NA TRBV2 CASQLVAFNEKLFF TGTGCCAGTCAACTCGTCGCATTTAATGAAAAACTGTTTTTT
TRBJ2-5 few TRBD2 TRBV10-3 CAISESTGGSMETQYF TGTGCCATCAGTGAGTCGACGGGGGGGTCGATGGAGACCCAGTACTTC
TRBJ2-3 few TRBD2 TRBV25-1 CATRLAADTQYF TGTGCCACTAGACTAGCGGCAGATACGCAGTATTTT
TRBJ2-7 NA TRBD2 TRBV9 CASSVSAGAYEQYF TGTGCCAGCAGCGTCTCAGCGGGGGCCTACGAGCAGTACTTC
TRBJ2-7 few TRBD1 TRBV4-2 CASSQEGTGRYF TGTGCCAGCAGCCAAGAAGGGACAGGGAGGTACTTC
TRBJ2-1 NA TRBD2 TRBV27 CASSSEGLAGVGEQFF TGTGCCAGCAGTTCGGAAGGACTAGCGGGAGTCGGTGAGCAGTTCTTC
TRBJ1-4 few NA TRBV25-1 CASSAGVRLFF TGTGCCAGCAGTGCTGGCGTCAGGCTGTTTTTT
TRBJ2-1 few NA TRBV30 CACWAEGEQFF TGTGCCTGTTGGGCGGAGGGTGAGCAGTTCTTC
TRBJ1-2 few NA TRBV4-3 CASSQDSAGGYTF TGCGCCAGCAGCCAAGATTCTGCGGGAGGCTACACCTTC
TRBJ2-5 NA TRBD1 TRBV7-6 CASSFDREETQYF TGTGCCAGCAGCTTCGACAGGGAAGAGACCCAGTACTTC
TRBJ2-7 NA TRBD2 TRBV14 CASSQKGLAIYEQYF TGTGCCAGCAGCCAGAAGGGACTAGCGATCTACGAGCAGTACTTC
TRBJ1-2 few NA TRBV5-4 CASSLAGDLGYTF TGTGCCAGCAGTCTCGCAGGGGACCTCGGCTACACCTTC
TRBJ1-1 few NA TRBV2 CASILQGPNTEAFF TGTGCCAGCATCCTTCAGGGGCCGAACACTGAAGCTTTCTTT
TRBJ2-6 few NA TRBV4-1 CASSQDSSGANVLTF TGCGCCAGCAGCCAAGACAGTTCTGGGGCCAACGTCCTGACTTTC
TRBJ2-3 few TRBD2 TRBV4-3 CASSQLPGLAGATDTQYF TGCGCCAGCAGCCAACTACCGGGACTAGCGGGGGCCACAGATACGCAGTATTTT
TRBJ1-2 NA NA TRBV23-1 CASSQPPTETNYGYTF TGCGCCAGCAGTCAACCCCCGACAGAAACTAACTATGGCTACACCTTC
TRBJ1-2 NA TRBD1 TRBV5-1 CASSLADLRRQGSFYGYTF TGCGCCAGCAGCTTGGCCGACCTACGGAGACAGGGTAGTTTCTATGGCTACACCTTC
TRBJ2-4 NA TRBD1 TRBV19 CASSIGGTGGRRNIQYF TGTGCCAGTAGTATTGGGGGGACAGGGGGCCGTCGGAACATTCAGTACTTC
TRBJ2-1 few NA TRBV7-9 CASSPLGLNEQFF TGTGCCAGCAGCCCCCTTGGGCTCAATGAGCAGTTCTTC
TRBJ1-5 NA NA TRBV13 CASSDQGGGNQPQHF TGTGCCAGCAGCGATCAGGGTGGGGGCAATCAGCCCCAGCATTTT
TRBJ2-7 few NA TRBV4-1 CASRQGPRGYEQYF TGCGCCAGCAGACAGGGACCGAGGGGCTACGAGCAGTACTTC
TRBJ1-6 NA NA TRBV5-6 CASSWVGGANSPLHF TGTGCCAGCAGCTGGGTCGGTGGGGCCAATTCACCCCTCCACTTT
TRBJ2-5 NA NA TRBV4-1 CASSQDVQGGGETQYF TGCGCCAGCAGCCAAGACGTACAGGGTGGGGGAGAGACCCAGTACTTC
TRBJ2-7 few TRBD1 TRBV30 CAWQQGVGYEQYF TGTGCCTGGCAACAGGGGGTTGGATACGAGCAGTACTTC
TRBJ2-1 few TRBD2 TRBV11-2 CASSFPGTSGVRGRNEQFF TGTGCCAGCAGCTTCCCCGGGACTAGCGGCGTCCGTGGGCGCAATGAGCAGTTCTTC
TRBJ2-7 few TRBD2 TRBV18 CASSPETSGGPGEQYF TGTGCCAGCTCACCGGAGACTAGCGGGGGACCAGGCGAGCAGTACTTC